A selection of T cell receptor beta chains follows, all from one sample in a study of blood T cells in healthy people across ages. Via MiXCR, TCRdb re-called the 5' RACE reads, giving one row per CDR3 protein. The sample shows about 770,000 distinct CDR3 sequences, around 42% of them seen only once. Sequencing used blood. These receptors were obtained from a man in his 60s in good health. Both conserved end residues are part of each CDR3. Fields, in order: CDR3 protein, CDR3 DNA, J gene, clone size, V gene, D gene. D genes are given only for firm matches. The listing skips clone size in some rows; elsewhere it reads once, few, many or a size class.

CASSLGLAGGGNEQFF,TGTGCCAGCAGCCTAGGCCTAGCGGGGGGAGGTAATGAGCAGTTCTTC,TRBJ2-1,few,TRBV3-1,TRBD2
CASSSTGTIEATQYF,TGTGCCAGCAGCTCGACCGGGACAATTGAGGCGACCCAGTACTTC,TRBJ2-5,.,TRBV11-2,.
CAISAPGLNTEAFF,TGTGCCATCAGTGCCCCGGGATTGAACACTGAAGCTTTCTTT,TRBJ1-1,.,TRBV10-3,.
CASSPGTGSGANVLTF,TGTGCCAGCAGTCCCGGGACAGGGTCTGGGGCCAACGTCCTGACTTTC,TRBJ2-6,.,TRBV2,TRBD1
CSARVPGSPRTDTQYF,TGCAGTGCTAGAGTCCCAGGGTCCCCCCGCACAGATACGCAGTATTTT,TRBJ2-3,.,TRBV20-1,.
CASSIGDLNYNEQFF,TGTGCCAGTAGTATCGGGGACCTCAACTACAATGAGCAGTTCTTC,TRBJ2-1,.,TRBV19,.
CASGKQPQHF,TGTGCCAGCGGGAAACAGCCCCAGCATTTT,TRBJ1-5,.,TRBV12-3/TRBV12-4,.
CASSAIPESEAFF,TGTGCCAGCAGCGCCATACCCGAATCTGAAGCTTTCTTT,TRBJ1-1,few,TRBV7-2,.
CSVLGQNYEQYF,TGCAGCGTTCTTGGGCAGAACTACGAGCAGTACTTC,TRBJ2-7,.,TRBV29-1,.
CASSSGMHQPQHF,TGTGCCAGCAGTTCAGGAATGCATCAGCCCCAGCATTTT,TRBJ1-5,.,TRBV12-3/TRBV12-4,.
CASSQEKDRATYEQYF,TGTGCCAGCAGCCAAGAGAAGGACAGGGCTACCTACGAGCAGTACTTC,TRBJ2-7,.,TRBV4-2,TRBD1
CSASYNEKLFF,TGCAGTGCTTCCTATAATGAAAAACTGTTTTTT,TRBJ1-4,.,TRBV20-1,.
CASSRTGGGLYNEQFF,TGTGCCAGCAGCCGAACAGGGGGTGGGCTCTACAATGAGCAGTTCTTC,TRBJ2-1,.,TRBV14,TRBD1
CASSVSGTEFYNEQFF,TGTGCCAGCAGCGTGTCGGGGACAGAATTCTACAATGAGCAGTTCTTC,TRBJ2-1,few,TRBV9,TRBD1
CASSPAGAGAKNIQYF,TGTGCCAGCAGCCCAGCCGGGGCCGGTGCCAAAAACATTCAGTACTTC,TRBJ2-4,few,TRBV7-2,.
CSARDPADSNQPQHF,TGCAGTGCTAGAGATCCGGCGGATAGCAATCAGCCCCAGCATTTT,TRBJ1-5,.,TRBV20-1,.
CASSQDASGGKYEQYF,TGTGCCAGCAGCCAAGATGCTAGCGGGGGCAAATACGAGCAGTACTTC,TRBJ2-7,.,TRBV3-1,TRBD2
CASSSIPGQGDTEAFF,TGTGCCAGCAGCTCAATCCCGGGACAGGGTGACACTGAAGCTTTCTTT,TRBJ1-1,.,TRBV7-2,TRBD1
CASSQAGPPLHF,TGTGCCAGCAGCCAAGCAGGGCCACCCCTCCACTTT,TRBJ1-6,few,TRBV3-1,.